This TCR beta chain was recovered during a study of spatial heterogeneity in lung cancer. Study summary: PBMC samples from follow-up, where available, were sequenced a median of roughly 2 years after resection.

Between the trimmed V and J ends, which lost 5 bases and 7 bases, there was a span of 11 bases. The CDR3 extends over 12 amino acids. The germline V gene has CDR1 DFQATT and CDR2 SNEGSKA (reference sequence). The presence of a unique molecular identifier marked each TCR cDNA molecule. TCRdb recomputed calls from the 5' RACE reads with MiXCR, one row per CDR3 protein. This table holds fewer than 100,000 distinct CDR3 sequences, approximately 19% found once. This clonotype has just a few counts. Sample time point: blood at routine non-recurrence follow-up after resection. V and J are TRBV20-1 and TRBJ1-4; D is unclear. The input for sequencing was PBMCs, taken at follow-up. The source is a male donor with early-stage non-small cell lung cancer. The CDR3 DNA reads TGCAGTGCTGGGGTTTTTGGTGAAAAACTGTTTTTT. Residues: CSAGVFGEKLFF.